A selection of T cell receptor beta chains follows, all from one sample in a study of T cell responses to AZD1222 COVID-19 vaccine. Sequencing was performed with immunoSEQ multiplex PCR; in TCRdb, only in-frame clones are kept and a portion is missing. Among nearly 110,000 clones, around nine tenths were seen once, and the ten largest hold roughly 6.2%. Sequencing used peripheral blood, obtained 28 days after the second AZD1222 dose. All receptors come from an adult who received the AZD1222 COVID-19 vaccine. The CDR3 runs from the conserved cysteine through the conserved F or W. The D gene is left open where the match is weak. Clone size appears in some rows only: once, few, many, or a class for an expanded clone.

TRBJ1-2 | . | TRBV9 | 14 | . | TGTGCCAGCACCGGGACATGGTCCCCCTATGGCTACACCTTC | CASTGTWSPYGYTF
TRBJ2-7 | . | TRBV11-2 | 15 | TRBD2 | TGTGCCAGCAGACTCACTAGCGGGGGGTCCTACGAGCAGTACTTC | CASRLTSGGSYEQYF
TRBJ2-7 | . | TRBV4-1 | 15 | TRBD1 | TGCGCCAGCAGCCAAGGGACAGGGGGGACCTACGAGCAGTACTTC | CASSQGTGGTYEQYF
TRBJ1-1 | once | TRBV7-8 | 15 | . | TGTGCCAGCAGCTTAGCCTTCAGAGGGAACACTGAAGCTTTCTTT | CASSLAFRGNTEAFF
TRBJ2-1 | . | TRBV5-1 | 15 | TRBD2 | TGCGCCAGCAGCGTTGGACTAGCGGGAATCGATGAGCAGTTCTTC | CASSVGLAGIDEQFF
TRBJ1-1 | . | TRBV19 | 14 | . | TGTGCCAGTAGTGTTCCGACCCTGGGCACTGAAGCTTTCTTT | CASSVPTLGTEAFF
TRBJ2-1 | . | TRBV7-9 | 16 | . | TGTGCCAGCAACCTTATTGGGGACCCCCGGCACAATGAGCAGTTCTTC | CASNLIGDPRHNEQFF
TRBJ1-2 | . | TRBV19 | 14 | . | TGTGCCAGTAGTAGGGCAGCGAATAACTATGGCTACACCTTC | CASSRAANNYGYTF
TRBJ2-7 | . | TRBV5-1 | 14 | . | TGCGCCAGCAGCTTGGATTATTCCATATACGAGCAGTACTTC | CASSLDYSIYEQYF
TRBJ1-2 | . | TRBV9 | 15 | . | TGTGCCAGCAGCTCCGCCCGGGGCTCTAACTATGGCTACACCTTC | CASSSARGSNYGYTF
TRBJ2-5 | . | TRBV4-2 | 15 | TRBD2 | TGTGCCAGCAGCCAAGAGCGGGGGGGCCAAGAGACCCAGTACTTC | CASSQERGGQETQYF
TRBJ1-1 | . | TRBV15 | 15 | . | TGTGCCACCAGCAGAGTACGGATGGGGTACACTGAAGCTTTCTTT | CATSRVRMGYTEAFF
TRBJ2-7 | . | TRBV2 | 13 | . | TGTGCCAGCAGTGAATTGGCGTCGAGCGAGCAGTACTTC | CASSELASSEQYF
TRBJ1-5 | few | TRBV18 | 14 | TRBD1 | TGTGCCAGCTCGCCCGACAGGGCCAATCAGCCCCAGCATTTT | CASSPDRANQPQHF
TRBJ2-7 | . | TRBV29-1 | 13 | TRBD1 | TGCAGCGTCTCAGGGGGCTATTCCTACGAGCAGTACTTC | CSVSGGYSYEQYF
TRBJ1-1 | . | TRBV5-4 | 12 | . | TGTGCCAGCACCCTAGGGGGCACTGAAGCTTTCTTT | CASTLGGTEAFF
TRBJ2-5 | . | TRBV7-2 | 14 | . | TGTGCCAGCAGCCCCCAGGGGACCCAAGAGACCCAGTACTTC | CASSPQGTQETQYF
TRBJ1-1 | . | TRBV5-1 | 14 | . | TGCGCCAGCAGAAGCAGACAGGTGAACACTGAAGCTTTCTTT | CASRSRQVNTEAFF
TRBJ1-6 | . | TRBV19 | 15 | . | TGTGCCAGTAGTATGGGGGCCAGGGTTGGTCACCCCCTCCACTTT | CASSMGARVGHPLHF
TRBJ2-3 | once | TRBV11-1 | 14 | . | TGTGCCAGCAGCTATTCTGGGGGTACAGATACGCAGTATTTT | CASSYSGGTDTQYF
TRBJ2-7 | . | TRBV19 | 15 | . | TGTGCCAGTAGTATAGACCGAATCGGCAGGGTCGAGCAGTACTTC | CASSIDRIGRVEQYF
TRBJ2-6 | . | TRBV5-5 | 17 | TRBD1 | TGTGCCAGCAGCTTTCGGACAGGGTTTTCGGGGGCCAACGTCCTGACTTTC | CASSFRTGFSGANVLTF
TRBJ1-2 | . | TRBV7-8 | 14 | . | TGTGCCAGCAGCCCCTCGACGGAAAACTATGGCTACACCTTC | CASSPSTENYGYTF
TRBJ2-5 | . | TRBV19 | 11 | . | TGTGCCAGTACCTCGGGTGAGACCCAGTACTTC | CASTSGETQYF
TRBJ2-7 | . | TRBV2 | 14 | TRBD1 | TGTGCCAGCAGCGCAACAGGGGGGAGGTACGAGCAGTACTTC | CASSATGGRYEQYF
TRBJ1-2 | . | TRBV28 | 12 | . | TGTGCCAGCAGTTTAAGAGGGGGAGGCTACACCTTC | CASSLRGGGYTF
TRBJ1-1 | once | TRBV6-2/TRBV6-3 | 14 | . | TGTGCCAGCAGTTACCCGCAAGAGGGCACTGAAGCTTTCTTT | CASSYPQEGTEAFF
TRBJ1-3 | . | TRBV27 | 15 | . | TGTGCCAGCAGTTTCTCGAGGAACTCTGGAAACACCATATATTTT | CASSFSRNSGNTIYF
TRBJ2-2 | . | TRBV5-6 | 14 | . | TGTGCCAGCAGTCGGACGGAGAACACCGGGGAGCTGTTTTTT | CASSRTENTGELFF
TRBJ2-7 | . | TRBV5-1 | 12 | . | TGCGCCAGCAGCACATCAGGGTACGAGCAGTACTTC | CASSTSGYEQYF
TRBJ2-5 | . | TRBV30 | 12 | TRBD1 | TGTGCCTGGAACAGGGGGCCAGAGACCCAGTACTTC | CAWNRGPETQYF
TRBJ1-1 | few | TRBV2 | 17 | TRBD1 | TGTGCCAGCAGTTTTACCGGGACAGGGACTTTGAACACTGAAGCTTTCTTT | CASSFTGTGTLNTEAFF
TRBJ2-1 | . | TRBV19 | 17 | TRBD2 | TGTGCCAGTAGTATAGGGCGACTAGCGGGATCCTACAATGAGCAGTTCTTC | CASSIGRLAGSYNEQFF
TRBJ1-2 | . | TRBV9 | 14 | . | TGTGCCAGCAGCGCCGGGTGGGATAACTATGGCTACACCTTC | CASSAGWDNYGYTF
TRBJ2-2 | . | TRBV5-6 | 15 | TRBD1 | TGTGCCAGCAGCCCAAGGACAGGGGGGACCGGGGAGCTGTTTTTT | CASSPRTGGTGELFF
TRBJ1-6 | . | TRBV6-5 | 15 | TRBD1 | TGTGCCAGCAGTAGAGGGGTACAGGGGGATTCACCCCTCCACTTT | CASSRGVQGDSPLHF
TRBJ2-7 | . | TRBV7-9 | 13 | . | TGTGCCAGCAGCTTAGCAGGCTCATACGAGCAGTACTTC | CASSLAGSYEQYF
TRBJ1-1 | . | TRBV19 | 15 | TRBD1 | TGTGCCAGTTTTACTCCAGGGGGATGGGGCACTGAAGCTTTCTTT | CASFTPGGWGTEAFF
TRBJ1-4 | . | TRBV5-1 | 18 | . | TGCGCCAGCAGCCGGGAGCCGGAATGGTCTGCAACTAATGAAAAACTGTTTTTT | CASSREPEWSATNEKLFF
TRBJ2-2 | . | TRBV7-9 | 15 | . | TGTGCCAGCAGCTTAGGGACGGCGAACACCGGGGAGCTGTTTTTT | CASSLGTANTGELFF
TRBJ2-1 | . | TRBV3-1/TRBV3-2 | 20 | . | TGTGCCAGCAGCCAAGAGACAGGCTTGGGGCTCTACTACCTCTACAATGAGCAGTTCTTC | CASSQETGLGLYYLYNEQFF
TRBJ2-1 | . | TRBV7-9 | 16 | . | TGTGCCAGCAGCTCTTTTTCGGGCCGCTCCTACAATGAGCAGTTCTTC | CASSSFSGRSYNEQFF
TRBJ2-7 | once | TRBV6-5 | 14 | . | TGTGCCAGCCGCCCCCCAGGCGGCCAATACGAGCAGTACTTC | CASRPPGGQYEQYF
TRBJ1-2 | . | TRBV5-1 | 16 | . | TGCGCCAGCAGCTTGGTGGACGGGAATCGTGGCTATGGCTACACCTTC | CASSLVDGNRGYGYTF
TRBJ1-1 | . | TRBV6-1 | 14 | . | TGTGCCAGCAGTGATTTCGGGGGAAACACTGAAGCTTTCTTT | CASSDFGGNTEAFF
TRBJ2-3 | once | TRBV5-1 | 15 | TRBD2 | TGCGCCAGCAGCTCTCAGCGGGAGGTGACAGATACGCAGTATTTT | CASSSQREVTDTQYF